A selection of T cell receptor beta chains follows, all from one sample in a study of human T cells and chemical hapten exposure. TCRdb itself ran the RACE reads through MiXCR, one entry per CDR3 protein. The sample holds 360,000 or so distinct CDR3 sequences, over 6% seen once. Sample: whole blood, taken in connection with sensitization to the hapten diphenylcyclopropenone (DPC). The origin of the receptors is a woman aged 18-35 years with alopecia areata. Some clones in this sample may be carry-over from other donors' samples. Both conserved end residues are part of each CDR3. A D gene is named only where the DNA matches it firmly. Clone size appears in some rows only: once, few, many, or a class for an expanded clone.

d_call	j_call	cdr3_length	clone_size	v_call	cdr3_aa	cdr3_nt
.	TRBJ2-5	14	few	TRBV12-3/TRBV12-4	CASSPQWSQETQYF	TGTGCCAGCAGTCCCCAGTGGTCCCAAGAGACCCAGTACTTC
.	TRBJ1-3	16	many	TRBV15	CATSRDQGSSGNTIYF	TGTGCCACCAGCAGAGACCAGGGGTCCTCTGGAAACACCATATATTTT
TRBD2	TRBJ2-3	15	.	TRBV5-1	CASGLIAGGTDTQYF	TGCGCCAGCGGACTCATAGCGGGGGGCACAGATACGCAGTATTTT
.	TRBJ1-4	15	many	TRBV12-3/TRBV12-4	CASSLGGASAGKLFF	TGTGCCAGCAGTTTAGGCGGGGCCAGTGCTGGAAAACTGTTTTTT
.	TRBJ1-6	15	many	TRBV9	CASSVVPTSDSPLHF	TGTGCCAGCAGCGTAGTGCCGACTTCTGATTCACCCCTCCACTTT
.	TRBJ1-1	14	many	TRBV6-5	CASSSRHPNTEAFF	TGTGCCAGCAGTTCCCGACACCCGAACACTGAAGCTTTCTTT
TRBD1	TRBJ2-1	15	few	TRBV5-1	CASRREGQGYNEQFF	TGCGCCAGCCGACGAGAGGGACAGGGTTACAATGAGCAGTTCTTC
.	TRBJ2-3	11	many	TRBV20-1	CSARISDTQYF	TGCAGTGCAAGGATTTCAGATACGCAGTATTTT
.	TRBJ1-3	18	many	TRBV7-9	CASSSPPSDDSSGNTIYF	TGTGCCAGCAGCTCCCCTCCATCGGATGATAGCTCTGGAAACACCATATATTTT
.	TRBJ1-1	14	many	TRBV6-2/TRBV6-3	CASSYVGRNTEAFF	TGTGCCAGCAGTTACGTGGGGCGGAACACTGAAGCTTTCTTT
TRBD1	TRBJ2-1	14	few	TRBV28	CATNRDRGYNEQFF	TGTGCCACCAACCGGGACAGGGGTTACAATGAGCAGTTCTTC
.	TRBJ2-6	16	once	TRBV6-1	CASSADTYAGANVLTF	TGTGCCAGCAGTGCGGATACATACGCTGGGGCCAACGTCCTGACTTTC
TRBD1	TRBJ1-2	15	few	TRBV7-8	CASSSRQGRGYGYTF	TGTGCCAGCAGCTCCCGACAGGGTAGAGGCTATGGCTACACCTTC
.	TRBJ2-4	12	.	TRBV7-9	CASSLDSNIQYF	TGTGCCAGCAGTCTGGACAGTAACATTCAGTACTTC
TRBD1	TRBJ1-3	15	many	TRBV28	CASRYGTGPENTIYF	TGTGCCAGCAGATACGGGACAGGCCCTGAAAACACCATATATTTT
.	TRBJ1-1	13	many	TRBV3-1	CASSPDGNTEAFF	TGTGCCAGCAGCCCCGACGGTAACACTGAAGCTTTCTTT
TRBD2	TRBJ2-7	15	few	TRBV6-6	CASSTPSGGTSREYF	TGTGCCAGCAGCACGCCTAGCGGGGGAACGTCACGCGAGTACTTC
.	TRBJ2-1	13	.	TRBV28	CASSLLQYNEQFF	TGTGCCAGCAGTTTACTACAGTACAATGAGCAGTTCTTC
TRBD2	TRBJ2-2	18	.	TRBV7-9	CASSLRPGLAGNTGELFF	TGTGCCAGCAGCCTCCGACCGGGACTAGCGGGGAACACCGGGGAGCTGTTTTTT
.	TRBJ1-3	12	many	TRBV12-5	CASGLTLNTIYF	TGTGCTAGTGGCCTAACCCTAAACACCATATATTTT
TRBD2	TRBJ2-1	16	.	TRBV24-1	CATSDPGTSGYNEQFF	TGTGCCACCAGTGACCCCGGGACTAGCGGGTACAATGAGCAGTTCTTC
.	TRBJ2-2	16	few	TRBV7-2	CASSPLGASNTGELFF	TGTGCCAGCAGCCCCCTCGGGGCATCGAACACCGGGGAGCTGTTTTTT
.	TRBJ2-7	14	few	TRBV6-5	CASHVDRRAGEQYF	TGTGCCAGCCATGTAGACAGAAGGGCGGGCGAGCAGTACTTC
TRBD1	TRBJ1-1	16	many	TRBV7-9	CASTPLPGQGLTEAFF	TGTGCCAGCACCCCCCTCCCAGGACAGGGCCTCACTGAAGCTTTCTTT
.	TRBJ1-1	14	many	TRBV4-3	CASSPGTPNTEAFF	TGCGCCAGCAGCCCAGGGACACCGAACACTGAAGCTTTCTTT
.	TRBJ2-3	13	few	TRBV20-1	CSAPGRSTDTQYF	TGCAGTGCCCCGGGGCGAAGCACAGATACGCAGTATTTT
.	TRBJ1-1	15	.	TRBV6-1	CASSEDGHLYTEAFF	TGTGCCAGCAGTGAAGATGGACACCTCTACACTGAAGCTTTCTTT
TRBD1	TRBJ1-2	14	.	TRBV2	CASSEGQGARGYTF	TGTGCCAGCAGTGAAGGACAGGGGGCGCGGGGCTACACCTTC
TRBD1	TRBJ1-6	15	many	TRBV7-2	CASSLDGTGYSPLHF	TGTGCCAGCAGCTTAGACGGGACAGGGTATTCACCCCTCCACTTT
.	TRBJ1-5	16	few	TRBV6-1	CASKQGGPRADQPQHF	TGTGCCAGCAAACAGGGTGGCCCCCGGGCGGATCAGCCCCAGCATTTT
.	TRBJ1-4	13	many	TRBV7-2	CASSLKLGSQLFF	TGTGCCAGCAGCTTAAAGCTGGGGAGTCAACTGTTTTTT
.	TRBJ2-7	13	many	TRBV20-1	CSARDLRAREQYF	TGCAGTGCTAGAGATTTACGAGCGCGGGAGCAGTACTTC
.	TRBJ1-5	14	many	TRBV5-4	CASSLDITGQPQHF	TGTGCCAGCAGCTTGGATATAACGGGTCAGCCCCAGCATTTT
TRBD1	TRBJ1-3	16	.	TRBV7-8	CASSLTLGQGGNTIYF	TGTGCCAGCAGCTTAACCCTGGGACAGGGGGGAAACACCATATATTTT
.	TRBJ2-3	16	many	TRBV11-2	CASRLPGMGPTDTQYF	TGTGCCAGCAGGCTCCCCGGGATGGGGCCCACAGATACGCAGTATTTT
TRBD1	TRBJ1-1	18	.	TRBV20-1	CSARKSTGTVPMNTEAFF	TGCAGTGCTAGGAAATCTACCGGGACAGTTCCCATGAACACTGAAGCTTTCTTT
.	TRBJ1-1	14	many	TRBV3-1	CASSQVEGVSEAFF	TGTGCCAGCAGCCAAGTCGAGGGTGTATCTGAAGCTTTCTTT
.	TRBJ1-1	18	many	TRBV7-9	CASSLTFRGSRMNTEAFF	TGTGCCAGCAGCTTAACTTTCCGAGGGTCCAGGATGAACACTGAAGCTTTCTTT
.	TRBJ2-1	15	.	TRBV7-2	CASSSGTARVNEQFF	TGTGCCAGCAGCTCCGGGACTGCTCGGGTCAATGAGCAGTTCTTC
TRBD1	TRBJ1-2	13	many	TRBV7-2	CASSLGQGNGYTF	TGTGCCAGCAGCTTAGGACAGGGGAATGGCTACACCTTC
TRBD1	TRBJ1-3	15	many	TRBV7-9	CASSPTRTGIDTIYF	TGTGCCAGCAGCCCCACGCGGACAGGGATTGACACCATATATTTT
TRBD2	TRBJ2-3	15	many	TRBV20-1	CSALKGGGFTDTQYF	TGCAGTGCACTTAAGGGCGGGGGGTTCACAGATACGCAGTATTTT
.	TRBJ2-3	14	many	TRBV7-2	CASRRGHHSDTQYF	TGTGCCAGCAGACGAGGCCATCACTCCGATACGCAGTATTTT
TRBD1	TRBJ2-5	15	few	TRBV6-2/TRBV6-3	CASSATGTGVETQYF	TGTGCCAGCAGTGCGACCGGGACAGGGGTAGAGACCCAGTACTTC
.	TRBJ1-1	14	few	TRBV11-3	CASSPSAGTTEAFF	TGTGCCAGCAGCCCTTCCGCTGGGACCACTGAAGCTTTCTTT
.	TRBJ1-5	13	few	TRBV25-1	CASRGGYVEPQHF	TGTGCCAGCAGGGGGGGGTATGTGGAGCCCCAGCATTTT
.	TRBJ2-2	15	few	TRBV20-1	CSAPLVAGETGELFF	TGCAGTGCTCCCCTGGTAGCTGGGGAGACCGGGGAGCTGTTTTTT
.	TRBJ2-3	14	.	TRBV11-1	CASSPRIHGDTQYF	TGTGCCAGCAGCCCCAGGATCCACGGAGATACGCAGTATTTT
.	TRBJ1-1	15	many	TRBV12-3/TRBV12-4	CASSLEVGPNTEAFF	TGTGCCAGCAGTTTAGAGGTAGGACCGAACACTGAAGCTTTCTTT
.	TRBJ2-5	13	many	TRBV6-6	CASSPGLVRAQYF	TGTGCCAGCAGCCCCGGGCTAGTGCGAGCCCAGTACTTC
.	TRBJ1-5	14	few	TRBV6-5	CASSSAPGSQPQHF	TGTGCCAGCAGTTCCGCCCCGGGGAGTCAGCCCCAGCATTTT
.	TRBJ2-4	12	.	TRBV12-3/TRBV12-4	CASGAGKNIQYF	TGTGCCAGCGGTGCCGGCAAAAACATTCAGTACTTC
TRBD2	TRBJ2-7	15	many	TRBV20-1	CSASQASGYSYEQYF	TGCAGTGCTAGTCAGGCTAGCGGGTACTCCTACGAGCAGTACTTC